This is a list of T cell receptor beta chains from one sample in a study of blood T cell repertoires in COVID-19. Generated by immunoSEQ multiplex PCR, the TCRdb table keeps only in-frame clones and is missing some. The sample has about 300,000 clones; about 90% are singletons. What was sequenced was peripheral blood. These receptors were taken from a woman in her twenties or thirties with COVID-19, enrolled during active disease. The CDR3 runs from the conserved cysteine through the conserved F or W. The D gene is left open where the match is weak. Some rows mark clone size as missing; the rest say once, few, many or name a class of expanded clone.

j_gene	v_gene	abundance	d_gene	CDR3nt	CDR3aa
TRBJ1-1	TRBV11-3	NA	TRBD1	TGTGCCAGCAGCTTAGATGGGACAGCTGAAGCTTTCTTT	CASSLDGTAEAFF
TRBJ2-1	TRBV19	NA	TRBD1	TGTGCCAGTACTAGGACAGGGTCCCATGAGCAGTTCTTC	CASTRTGSHEQFF
TRBJ1-2	TRBV24-1	NA	TRBD1	TGTGCCACCAGTGCTGACAGGGGGCTGGATGGCTACACCTTC	CATSADRGLDGYTF
TRBJ1-6	TRBV6-4	NA	TRBD1	TGTGCCAGCAGTGAGGCGACAGGGGGCAATTCACCCCTCCACTTT	CASSEATGGNSPLHF
TRBJ1-3	TRBV30	NA	NA	TGTGCCTGGAGTGACAACCACTCTGGAAACACCATATATTTT	CAWSDNHSGNTIYF
TRBJ1-1	TRBV19	NA	NA	TGTGCCAGTAGTAAAATCTACTTGGGACAGAACACTGAAGCTTTCTTT	CASSKIYLGQNTEAFF
TRBJ1-1	TRBV18	NA	NA	TGTGCCAGCTCACCCGTAACAGGGTTTGAAGCTTTCTTT	CASSPVTGFEAFF
TRBJ1-5	TRBV2	NA	NA	TGTGCCAGCAGTGAAATGGCTCTGGGGGCTTATCAGCCCCAGCATTTT	CASSEMALGAYQPQHF
TRBJ1-5	TRBV30	few	NA	TGTGCCTGGAGTGTCGCAGGGAATCAGCCCCAGCATTTT	CAWSVAGNQPQHF
TRBJ2-2	TRBV2	NA	NA	TGTGCCAGCGGAGCTAGGGGCACCGGGGAGCTGTTTTTT	CASGARGTGELFF
TRBJ1-1	TRBV7-2	NA	NA	TGTGCCAGCAGCTTAGTAGAGGCGGACACTGAAGCTTTCTTT	CASSLVEADTEAFF
TRBJ2-3	TRBV9	NA	NA	TGTGCCAGCAGCGTAGGAGGTATTGCCGGGGGAGATACGCAGTATTTT	CASSVGGIAGGDTQYF
TRBJ2-3	TRBV6-5	NA	NA	TGTGCCAGCACAGTATTAGAGGCAGATACGCAGTATTTT	CASTVLEADTQYF
TRBJ1-5	TRBV19	NA	NA	TGTGCCAGTCGCGAGGGCTACAATCAGCCCCAGCATTTT	CASREGYNQPQHF
TRBJ1-2	TRBV19	NA	NA	TGTGCCAGTAGTATAAGCCCCGGACAGCCTAGCCGGGGCTACACCTTC	CASSISPGQPSRGYTF
TRBJ2-1	TRBV3-1/TRBV3-2	NA	NA	TGTGCCAGCAGCCAACTCCACGGACAGATAAACTACAATGAGCAGTTCTTC	CASSQLHGQINYNEQFF
TRBJ2-2	TRBV29-1	NA	TRBD2	TGCAGCGTTGAAGTTTCCAGCGGGGAGATGGGCGGGGAGCTGTTTTTT	CSVEVSSGEMGGELFF
TRBJ1-1	TRBV2	NA	NA	TGTGCCAGCACGGCAGGCATGAACACTGAAGCTTTCTTT	CASTAGMNTEAFF
TRBJ2-3	TRBV7-8	NA	NA	TGTGCCAGCAGCCCCAGGGGGGCCCTGGATACGCAGTATTTT	CASSPRGALDTQYF
TRBJ1-3	TRBV6-6	NA	NA	TGTGCCAGCAGTTCAGGGGCTGGAAACACCATATATTTT	CASSSGAGNTIYF
TRBJ1-2	TRBV18	NA	TRBD1	TGTGCCAGCTCCAGGGACAGGGAAGGCTACACCTTC	CASSRDREGYTF
TRBJ2-2	TRBV24-1	NA	NA	TGTGCCACCAGTGACCCCAGGGGGGAGCTGTTTTTT	CATSDPRGELFF
TRBJ1-1	TRBV29-1	NA	TRBD1	TGCAGCGTTGGGACAGGGATGAACACTGAAGCTTTCTTT	CSVGTGMNTEAFF
TRBJ1-5	TRBV19	NA	NA	TGTGCCAGTAGTCCCCGTGAACAGGGTGCCAATCAGCCCCAGCATTTT	CASSPREQGANQPQHF
TRBJ2-2	TRBV29-1	NA	NA	TGCAGCGTTGGAGGGGGGGCCACCGGGGAGCTGTTTTTT	CSVGGGATGELFF
TRBJ2-3	TRBV2	NA	NA	TGTGCCAGCAGTGAAGTGTGGGAACAACAGTCAGGGGATACGCAGTATTTT	CASSEVWEQQSGDTQYF
TRBJ2-2	TRBV10-3	NA	TRBD1	TGTGCCATCAGCGACTTTGACAGGGTCTACACCGGGGAGCTGTTTTTT	CAISDFDRVYTGELFF
TRBJ2-3	TRBV3-1/TRBV3-2	once	NA	TGTGCCAGCAGCCTCGGACTGCCGACAGATACGCAGTATTTT	CASSLGLPTDTQYF
TRBJ1-2	TRBV6-5	NA	TRBD1	TGTGCCAGCAGCCCAGGGGGCCAGTATGGCTACACCTTC	CASSPGGQYGYTF
TRBJ2-3	TRBV5-1	NA	TRBD2	TGCGCCAGCAGCTGGAGGACTAGCGGGGGGGCCGGGACAGATACGCAGTATTTT	CASSWRTSGGAGTDTQYF
TRBJ2-7	TRBV5-1	once	TRBD1	TGCGCCAGCAACAGAGACAGGGACCAATACGAGCAGTACTTC	CASNRDRDQYEQYF
TRBJ1-6	TRBV7-9	NA	NA	TGTGCCAGCAGCTCTGCAGGGGCTTCATCACCCCTCCACTTT	CASSSAGASSPLHF
TRBJ1-6	TRBV6-5	NA	NA	TGTGCCAGCAGTTACTCTAGGAGTTCTCATAATTCACCCCTCCACTTT	CASSYSRSSHNSPLHF
TRBJ2-5	TRBV20-1	NA	NA	TGCAGTGCCCAAGGGGAAGAGACCCAGTACTTC	CSAQGEETQYF
TRBJ1-2	TRBV5-1	once	TRBD1	TGCGCCAGCAGCTTGGATTTGGGTGCATCCCAGGGGGACTATGGCTACACCTTC	CASSLDLGASQGDYGYTF
TRBJ2-7	TRBV18	NA	TRBD2	TGTGCCAGCTCACCGTGGACTAGCGAGACCTACGAGCAGTACTTC	CASSPWTSETYEQYF
TRBJ1-4	TRBV4-2	few	NA	TGTGCCAGCAGCCTAGAGGGCGCTAATGAAAAACTGTTTTTT	CASSLEGANEKLFF
TRBJ1-1	TRBV29-1	NA	NA	TGCAGCGTTGATTTCCAGGGGCTGGGGGAAAGAGCTTTCTTT	CSVDFQGLGERAFF
TRBJ1-6	TRBV4-3	NA	NA	TGCGCCAGCAGCCAAGATCGGAGGGACTCCTATAATTCACCCCTCCACTTT	CASSQDRRDSYNSPLHF
TRBJ1-2	TRBV18	few	TRBD1	TGTGCCAGCTCACCACAAAACAGGGGTGGCTACACCTTC	CASSPQNRGGYTF
TRBJ2-7	TRBV11-3	NA	TRBD1	TGTGCCAGCAGCCGTCCCGGGACAGGGTACGAGCAGTACTTC	CASSRPGTGYEQYF
TRBJ2-3	TRBV5-1	NA	TRBD2	TGCGCCAGCAGCCGGACTAGCGGGAAATACACAGATACGCAGTATTTT	CASSRTSGKYTDTQYF
TRBJ1-4	TRBV4-1	NA	NA	TGCGCCAGCAGCCAAGAGGTTTGGCGGAATGAAAAACTGTTTTTT	CASSQEVWRNEKLFF
TRBJ1-3	TRBV14	NA	NA	TGTGCCAGCAGCGCAAGCGTCCTTTTGACCTTCACTGGAAACACCATATATTTT	CASSASVLLTFTGNTIYF
TRBJ2-1	TRBV27	NA	TRBD1	TGTGCCAGCAGTTTAACAGGGGAAGGGAATGAGCAGTTCTTC	CASSLTGEGNEQFF
TRBJ1-3	TRBV7-9	NA	TRBD1	TGTGCCAGCGGGGGACAGGGAGACACCATATATTTT	CASGGQGDTIYF
TRBJ2-1	TRBV11-2	NA	TRBD2	TGTGCCAGCAGCACCGACGGGACTAGCGGCATTAACAATGAGCAGTTCTTC	CASSTDGTSGINNEQFF
TRBJ2-3	TRBV19	NA	TRBD1	TGTGCCAGTAGTATCAGGGGGCCTGACACAGATACGCAGTATTTT	CASSIRGPDTDTQYF
TRBJ1-3	TRBV30	NA	NA	TGTGCCTGGAGTCCCTCTATCTCTGGAAACACCATATATTTT	CAWSPSISGNTIYF
TRBJ1-2	TRBV11-3	NA	TRBD1	TGTGCCAGCAGCTTATCGGGACAGGATGGCTACACCTTC	CASSLSGQDGYTF
TRBJ1-1	TRBV21-1	NA	NA	TGTGCCAGCAGCCTAAAGGACAGGGGGCTTCGCACTGAAGCTTTCTTT	CASSLKDRGLRTEAFF
TRBJ1-2	TRBV2	NA	TRBD1	TGTGCCAGCAATACAGGGGGGATCTATGGCTACACCTTC	CASNTGGIYGYTF
TRBJ2-7	TRBV9	NA	TRBD1	TGTGCCAGCAGCGTCAGACGACCGGGACAGGGTCCCTACGAGCAGTACTTC	CASSVRRPGQGPYEQYF
TRBJ1-1	TRBV5-6	many	NA	TGTGCCAGCAGCTTGGAACTGGGGAGCTATACTGAAGCTTTCTTT	CASSLELGSYTEAFF